This paragraph covers one T cell receptor beta chain sequence. Its target is not known. Germline lookup yields CDR1 MNHNS and CDR2 SASEGT. This CDR3 is built from 14 residues. The V end was cut by 2 bases, the J end by 9 bases, with 14 bases between. This record comes from a study of T cell responses to AZD1222 COVID-19 vaccine. For the study at large: Second doses at about 4 or about 12 weeks were pooled. Study-level results: White British people made up most donors, females outnumbered males, and clonal diversity was possibly underestimated. Repertoire sampling was restricted to post-peak T cell response timepoints.

This table comes from immunoSEQ multiplex PCR, and its TCRdb copy is limited to in-frame clones, with some not included. The sample yields under 130,000 clones, over 80% seen once. The sequence was collected from an adult in good health. This chain connects TRBV6-1 to TRBJ1-5, with D possibly being TRBD1 (5 bases). The sequences come from peripheral blood, collected on day 0 of AZD1222 vaccination. The CDR3 bases are TGTGCCAGCAGTGAATGGGGCAGGACCGTGCCCCAGCATTTT. As protein: CASSEWGRTVPQHF.